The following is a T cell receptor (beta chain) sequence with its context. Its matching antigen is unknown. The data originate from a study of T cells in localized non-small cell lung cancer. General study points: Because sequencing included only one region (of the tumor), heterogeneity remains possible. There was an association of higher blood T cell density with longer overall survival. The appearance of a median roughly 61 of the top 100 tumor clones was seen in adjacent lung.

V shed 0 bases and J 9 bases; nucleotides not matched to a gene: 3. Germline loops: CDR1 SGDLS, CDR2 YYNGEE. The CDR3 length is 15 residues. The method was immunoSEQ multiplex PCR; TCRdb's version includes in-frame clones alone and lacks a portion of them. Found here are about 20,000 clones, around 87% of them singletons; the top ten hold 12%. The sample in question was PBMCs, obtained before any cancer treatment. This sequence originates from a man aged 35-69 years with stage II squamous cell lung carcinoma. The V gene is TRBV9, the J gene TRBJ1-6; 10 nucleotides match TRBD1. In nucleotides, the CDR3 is TGTGCCAGCAGCGTAGAGGGACAGGGGAGTTCACCCCTCCACTTT. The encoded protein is CASSVEGQGSSPLHF.